The 5 T cell receptor beta chains in this list originate from one sample, sequenced in a study of Tregs in tolerant kidney transplant recipients. Profiled with immunoSEQ multiplex PCR; TCRdb holds only in-frame clones, not every one. The data hold 110,000 or so clones, with about 91% observed a single time. Material: CD4+ T cells from blood. The receptors were sampled from a human donor in good health.

This sequence joins TRBV28 and TRBJ2-6; either TRBD1 or TRBD2 may supply D (6 bases each). There are 17 residues in the CDR3. V lost 2 bases to trimming and J lost 2 bases, with 13 bases between them. The germline CDR1 and CDR2 sequences are MDHEN and SYDVKM. This CDR3 reads CASSLQGTPAGANVLTF. Written as DNA, the CDR3 is TGTGCCAGCAGTTTACAGGGGACTCCAGCTGGGGCCAACGTCCTGACTTTC.

In this sample, this clone turned up once. The V gene is TRBV5-1, the J gene TRBJ2-3; D might be TRBD1 or TRBD2, each matching 5 bases. Germline V gives CDR1 SGHRS, CDR2 YFSETQ. The CDR3 length is 15 residues. V was clipped by 2 bases and J by 2 bases, with 12 bases between them. CDR3 DNA: TGCGCCAGCAGCTTACGAGGGGATAACACAGATACGCAGTATTTT. Its protein product is CASSLRGDNTDTQYF.

The chain has TRBV6-1 and TRBJ1-5; D unresolved. This CDR3 is built from 15 residues. The germline V gene has CDR1 MNHNS and CDR2 SASEGT. V was trimmed by 6 bases and J by 0 bases, leaving 12 bases between them. The DNA for the CDR3 is TGTGCCAGCAGACCCGGACTCCATAGCAATCAGCCCCAGCATTTT. Amino acids: CASRPGLHSNQPQHF.

The chain recombines TRBV5-4 with TRBJ1-5; D is unclear. V was clipped by 1 base and J by 5 bases, with 7 bases between them. The CDR3 sequence is 13 residues long. Germline values: CDR1 SGHNT, CDR2 YYREEE (reference sequence). The DNA of the CDR3 is TGTGCCAGCAGCTTGAATGAAGATCAGCCCCAGCATTTT. Its translation is CASSLNEDQPQHF.

Concerning this clone itself: This same CDR3 is encoded by further DNA sequences in the sample. The V gene is TRBV18, the J gene TRBJ1-1; no definite D call. The CDR3 is made up of 13 amino acids. V was pared by 3 bases and J by 1 base, with 6 bases between. Germline V lookup: CDR1 KGHSH, CDR2 LQKENI. The CDR3 sequence: CASSPSQNTEAFF. As DNA, the CDR3 is TGTGCCAGCTCACCGTCCCAGAACACTGAAGCTTTCTTT. The whole variable domain, filled in from reference TRBV18 and TRBJ1-1, reads NAGVMQNPRHLVRRRGQEARLRCSPMKGHSHVYWYRQLPEEGLKFMVYLQKENIIDESGMPKERFSAEFPKEGPSILRIQQVVRGDSAAYFCASSPSQNTEAFFGQGTRLTVV.